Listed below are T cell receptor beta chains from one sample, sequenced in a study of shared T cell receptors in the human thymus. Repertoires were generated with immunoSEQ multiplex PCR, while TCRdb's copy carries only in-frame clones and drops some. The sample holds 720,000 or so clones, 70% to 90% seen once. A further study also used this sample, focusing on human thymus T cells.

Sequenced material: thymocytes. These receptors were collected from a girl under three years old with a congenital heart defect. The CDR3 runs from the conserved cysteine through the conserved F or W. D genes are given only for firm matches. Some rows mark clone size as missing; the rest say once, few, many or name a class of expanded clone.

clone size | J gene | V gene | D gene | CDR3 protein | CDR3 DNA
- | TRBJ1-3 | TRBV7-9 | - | CASSHPGCPGNTIYF | TGTGCCAGCAGCCACCCGGGGTGCCCTGGAAACACCATATATTTT
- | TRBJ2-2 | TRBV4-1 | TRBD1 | CASSRPDPLGTGRGTGELFF | TGCGCCAGCAGCCGACCCGATCCCCTGGGGACAGGGAGGGGCACCGGGGAGCTGTTTTTT
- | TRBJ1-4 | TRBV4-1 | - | CASSRPGHGYEKLFF | TGCGCCAGCAGCCGGCCGGGACACGGGTATGAAAAACTGTTTTTT
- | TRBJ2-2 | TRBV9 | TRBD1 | CASRQGAHTGELFF | TGTGCCAGCCGACAGGGGGCACACACCGGGGAGCTGTTTTTT
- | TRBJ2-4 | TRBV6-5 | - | CASSSDKNIQYF | TGTGCCAGCAGTTCAGACAAAAACATTCAGTACTTC
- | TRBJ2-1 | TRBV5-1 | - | CASSTGQIHNEQFF | TGCGCCAGCAGCACTGGACAGATTCACAATGAGCAGTTCTTC
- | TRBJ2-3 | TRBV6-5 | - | CATRQGTDTQYF | TGTGCCACGAGACAGGGCACAGATACGCAGTATTTT
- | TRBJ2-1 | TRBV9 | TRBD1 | CASSPRQGSYNEQFF | TGTGCCAGCAGCCCACGACAGGGCTCCTACAATGAGCAGTTCTTC
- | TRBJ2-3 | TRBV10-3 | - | CAIGLHTDTQYF | TGTGCCATCGGGCTGCACACAGATACGCAGTATTTT
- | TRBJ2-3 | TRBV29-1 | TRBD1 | CSAIRDRGTNTQYF | TGCAGCGCTATCCGGGACAGGGGCACGAATACGCAGTATTTT
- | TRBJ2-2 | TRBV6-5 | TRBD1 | CASSRDRGRSGELFF | TGTGCCAGCAGTCGGGACAGGGGGCGATCCGGGGAGCTGTTTTTT
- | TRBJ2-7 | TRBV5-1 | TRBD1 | CASSPARGPTYEQYF | TGCGCCAGCAGCCCGGCCAGGGGGCCGACTTACGAGCAGTACTTC
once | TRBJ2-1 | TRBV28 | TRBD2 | CASSSPRGVSYNEQFF | TGTGCCAGCAGTTCCCCGCGGGGGGTTTCCTACAATGAGCAGTTCTTC
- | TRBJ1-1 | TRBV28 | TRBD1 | CASSRTGITGTEAFF | TGTGCCAGCAGTCGGACAGGGATAACGGGCACTGAAGCTTTCTTT
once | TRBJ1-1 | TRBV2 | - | CASTSGENTEAFF | TGTGCCAGCACCTCAGGCGAGAACACTGAAGCTTTCTTT
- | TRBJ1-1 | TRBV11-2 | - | CASSYRRGTAFF | TGTGCCAGCAGCTACCGGCGGGGGACAGCTTTCTTT